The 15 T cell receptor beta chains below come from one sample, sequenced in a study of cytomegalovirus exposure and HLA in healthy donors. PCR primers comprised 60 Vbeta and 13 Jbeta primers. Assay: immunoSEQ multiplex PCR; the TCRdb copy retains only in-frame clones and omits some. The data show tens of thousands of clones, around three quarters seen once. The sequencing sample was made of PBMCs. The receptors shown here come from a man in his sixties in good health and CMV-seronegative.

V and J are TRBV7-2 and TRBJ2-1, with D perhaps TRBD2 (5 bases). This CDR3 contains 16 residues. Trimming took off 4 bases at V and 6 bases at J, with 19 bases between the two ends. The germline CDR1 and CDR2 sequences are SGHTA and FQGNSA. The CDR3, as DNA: TGTGCCAGCAGCTCCTTCCCCCGAGGGCGGGCCAATGAGCAGTTCTTC. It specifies CASSSFPRGRANEQFF.

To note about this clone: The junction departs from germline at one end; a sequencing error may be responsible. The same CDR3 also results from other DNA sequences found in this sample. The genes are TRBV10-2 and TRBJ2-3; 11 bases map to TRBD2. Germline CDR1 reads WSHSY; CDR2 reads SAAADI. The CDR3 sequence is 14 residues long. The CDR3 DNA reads TGCGCCACCTCGACTAGCGGGGACACAGACACGCAGTATTTT. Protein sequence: CATSTSGDTDTQYF.

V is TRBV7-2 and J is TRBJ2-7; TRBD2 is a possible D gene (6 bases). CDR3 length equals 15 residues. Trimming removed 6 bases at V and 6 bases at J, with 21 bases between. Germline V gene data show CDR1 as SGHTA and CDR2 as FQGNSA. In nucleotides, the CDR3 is TGTGCCAGCAGTCTCATATCGGGAGAGTTATCCGAGCAGTACTTC. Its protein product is CASSLISGELSEQYF. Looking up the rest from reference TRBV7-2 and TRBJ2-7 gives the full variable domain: GAGVSQSPSNKVTEKGKDVELRCDPISGHTALYWYRQSLGQGLEFLIYFQGNSAPDKSGLPSDRFSAERTGGSVSTLTIQRTQQEDSAVYLCASSLISGELSEQYFGPGTRLTVT.

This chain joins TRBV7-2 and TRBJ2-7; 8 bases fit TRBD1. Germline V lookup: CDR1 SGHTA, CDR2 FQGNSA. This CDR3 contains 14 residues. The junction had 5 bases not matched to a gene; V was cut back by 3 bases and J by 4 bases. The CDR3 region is CASSFAGGRYEQYF. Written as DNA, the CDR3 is TGTGCCAGCAGCTTTGCAGGGGGCAGGTACGAGCAGTACTTC.

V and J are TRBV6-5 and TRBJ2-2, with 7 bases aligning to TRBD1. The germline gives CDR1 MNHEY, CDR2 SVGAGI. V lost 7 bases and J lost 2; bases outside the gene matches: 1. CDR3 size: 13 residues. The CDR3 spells CASNRGNTGELFF. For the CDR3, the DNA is TGTGCCAGCAACAGGGGAAACACCGGGGAGCTGTTTTTT.

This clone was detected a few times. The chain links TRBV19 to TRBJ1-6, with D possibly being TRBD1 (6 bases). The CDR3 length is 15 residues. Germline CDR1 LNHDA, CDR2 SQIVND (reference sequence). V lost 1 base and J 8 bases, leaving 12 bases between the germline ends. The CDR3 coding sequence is TGTGCCAGTAGTATAGGAGGGGGGGGAGATTCACCCCTCCACTTT. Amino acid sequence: CASSIGGGGDSPLHF.

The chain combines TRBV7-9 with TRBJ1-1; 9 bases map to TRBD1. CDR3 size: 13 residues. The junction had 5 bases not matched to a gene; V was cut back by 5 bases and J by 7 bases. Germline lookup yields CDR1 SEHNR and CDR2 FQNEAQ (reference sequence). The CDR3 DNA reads TGTGCCAGCAGCCATACAGGGGGCGATGAAGCTTTCTTT. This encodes CASSHTGGDEAFF.

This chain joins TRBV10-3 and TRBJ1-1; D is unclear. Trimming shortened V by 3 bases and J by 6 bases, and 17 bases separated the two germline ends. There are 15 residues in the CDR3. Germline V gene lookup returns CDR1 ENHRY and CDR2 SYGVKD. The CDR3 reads CAISDPSLSGPEAFF. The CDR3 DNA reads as TGTGCCATCAGTGACCCCTCTTTATCTGGCCCTGAAGCTTTCTTT.

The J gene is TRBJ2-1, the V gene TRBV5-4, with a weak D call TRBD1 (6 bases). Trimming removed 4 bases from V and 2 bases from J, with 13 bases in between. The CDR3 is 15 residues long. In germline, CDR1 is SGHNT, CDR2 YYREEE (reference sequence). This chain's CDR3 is CASSPDAGAYNEQFF. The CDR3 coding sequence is TGTGCCAGCAGCCCGGACGCAGGGGCCTACAATGAGCAGTTCTTC.

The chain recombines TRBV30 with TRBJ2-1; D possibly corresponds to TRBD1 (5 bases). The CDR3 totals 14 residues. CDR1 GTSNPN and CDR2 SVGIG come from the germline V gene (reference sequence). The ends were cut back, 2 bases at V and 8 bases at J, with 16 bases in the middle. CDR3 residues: CAWSRTFRGDEQFF. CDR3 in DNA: TGTGCCTGGAGTCGGACCTTTAGGGGCGATGAGCAGTTCTTC.

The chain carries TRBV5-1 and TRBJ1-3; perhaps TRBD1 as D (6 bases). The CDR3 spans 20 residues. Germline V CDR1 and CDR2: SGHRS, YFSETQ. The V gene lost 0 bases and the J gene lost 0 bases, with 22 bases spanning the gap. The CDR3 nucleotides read TGCGCCAGCAGCTTGGCCTTCCTAGCGGGACACCCGAGCTCTGGAAACACCATATATTTT. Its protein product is CASSLAFLAGHPSSGNTIYF. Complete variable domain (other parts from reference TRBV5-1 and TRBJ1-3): KAGVTQTPRYLIKTRGQQVTLSCSPISGHRSVSWYQQTPGQGLQFLFEYFSETQRNKGNFPGRFSGRQFSNSRSEMNVSTLELGDSALYLCASSLAFLAGHPSSGNTIYFGEGSWLTVV.

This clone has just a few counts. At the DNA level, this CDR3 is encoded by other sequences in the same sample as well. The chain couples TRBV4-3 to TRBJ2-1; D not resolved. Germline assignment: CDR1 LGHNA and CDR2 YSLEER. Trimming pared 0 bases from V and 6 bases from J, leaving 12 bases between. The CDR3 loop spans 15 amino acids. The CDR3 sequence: CASSQDLSRGNEQFF. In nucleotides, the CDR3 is TGCGCCAGCAGCCAAGATCTATCCCGAGGCAATGAGCAGTTCTTC.

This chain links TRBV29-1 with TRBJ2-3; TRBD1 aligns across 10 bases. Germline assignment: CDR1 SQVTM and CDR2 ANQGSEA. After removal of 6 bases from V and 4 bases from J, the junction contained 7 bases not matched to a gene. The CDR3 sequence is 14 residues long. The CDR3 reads CSVTTGGDADTQYF. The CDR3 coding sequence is TGCAGCGTCACGACAGGGGGCGACGCAGATACGCAGTATTTT.

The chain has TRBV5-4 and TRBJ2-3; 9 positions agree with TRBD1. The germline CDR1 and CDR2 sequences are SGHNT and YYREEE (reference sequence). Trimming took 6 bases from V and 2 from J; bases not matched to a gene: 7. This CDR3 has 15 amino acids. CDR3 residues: CASNFGQGITDTQYF. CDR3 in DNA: TGTGCCAGCAACTTTGGACAGGGGATCACAGATACGCAGTATTTT.

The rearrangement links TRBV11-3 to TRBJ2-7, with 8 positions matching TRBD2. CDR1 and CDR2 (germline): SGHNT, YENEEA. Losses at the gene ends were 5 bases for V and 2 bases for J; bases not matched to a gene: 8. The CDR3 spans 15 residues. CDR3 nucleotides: TGTGCCAGCAGCCCGGCGCCGGGACTAGCCTACGAGCAGTACTTC. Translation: CASSPAPGLAYEQYF. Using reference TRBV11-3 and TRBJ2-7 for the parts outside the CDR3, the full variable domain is EAGVVQSPRYKIIEKKQPVAFWCNPISGHNTLYWYLQNLGQGPELLIRYENEEAVDDSQLPKDRFSAERLKGVDSTLKIQPAELGDSAVYLCASSPAPGLAYEQYFGPGTRLTVT.